One TCR beta chain is described in this entry. Its antigen is currently not known. No base-level quality is on record; no much larger clone is a single base apart. TCRB and TCRAD loci were amplified from a standardized quantity of quality-controlled genomic DNA using the immunoSEQ multiplex PCR assay. Amplicons spanned the V(D)J region at a length sufficient to cover the CDR3 and identify V and J genes. The commercial immunoSEQ service was used to sequence amplicons on an Illumina platform. Processing in the source paper ran as follows. Primer bias and sequencing errors were corrected as previously described, and TCRAD and TCRB were defined on the basis of the IMGT database. immunoSEQ Analyzer 3.0 and VDJTools were used for repertoire analysis, which covered basic statistics, V/J segment usage, diversity estimates, rarefaction and pairwise overlap. Chao1, ChaoE, Efron-Thisted, Shannon and inverse Simpson indices were used to estimate diversity, which was also estimated on datasets down-sampled to the smallest sample. For repertoire overlap, CDR3 nucleotide sequence, V gene and J gene had to match strictly, and clustering was done by Jaccard-based multidimensional scaling. Imported from immuneACCESS, the table was reduced by TCRdb to in-frame sequences with V and J called. These copies leave out some clones; in studies compared against another copy, an unresolved V gene accounts for under half, and the cause of the remainder is not known. V, J and clone size reflect that table, while D and trimming were determined from the DNA. In all, the sample holds more than 45,000 clones, and nearly 95% of those were seen once. The ten largest clonotypes hold roughly 5.6% of the sample.

The CDR3 runs 17 residues from the cysteine to the phenylalanine. The read is trimmed to its CDR3 DNA, 51 bases read in frame from base 1. V gives up 2 bases and J gives up 0 bases, and the segment between their germline ends measures 13 bases. Taken from the germline V gene, the CDR1 and CDR2 loops are SGHVS and FNYEAQ. This entry belongs to a study of human thymus T cells (dated by TCRdb to 2020 to 2021). For the wider study: The study used eight infant thymus samples plus four related peripheral blood samples to characterize TCR alpha and beta repertoires. Donor ages ranged from roughly 6 to 250 days, and the cohort comprised roughly six male and two female infants.

Broader findings and caveats from the paper: Both the thymic and the peripheral blood repertoires appeared to show biased V and J gene segment usage. On average, roughly 740,000 unique TCRB clonotypes were obtained from thymus samples, compared with some 84,000 from blood samples.

In Finland, the donors were immunologically healthy infants who were having open corrective cardiac surgery for congenital heart defects. During surgery, a small about 0.45-1 mL aliquot of peripheral blood was collected from four of the eight donors. For the blood samples, genomic DNA was extracted from all available leukocytes instead of from a set number of cells. ACK lysis buffer was used to clear erythrocytes from the blood, and the leukocytes were then kept as pellets at -70 degrees C. A QIAsymphony instrument was used to extract genomic DNA from the frozen cell pellets. Sequencing was carried out using blood. This clonotype was sampled from a boy under two years old with a congenital heart defect but otherwise immunologically healthy. The chain uses TRBV7-6 and TRBJ2-2; the D element might be TRBD1 or TRBD2, as each aligns at 5 bases. The DNA sequence is as follows: TGTGCCAGCAGCTTATCTGGGGGTACCGCGAACACCGGGGAGCTGTTTTTT. Translation gives CASSLSGGTANTGELFF.